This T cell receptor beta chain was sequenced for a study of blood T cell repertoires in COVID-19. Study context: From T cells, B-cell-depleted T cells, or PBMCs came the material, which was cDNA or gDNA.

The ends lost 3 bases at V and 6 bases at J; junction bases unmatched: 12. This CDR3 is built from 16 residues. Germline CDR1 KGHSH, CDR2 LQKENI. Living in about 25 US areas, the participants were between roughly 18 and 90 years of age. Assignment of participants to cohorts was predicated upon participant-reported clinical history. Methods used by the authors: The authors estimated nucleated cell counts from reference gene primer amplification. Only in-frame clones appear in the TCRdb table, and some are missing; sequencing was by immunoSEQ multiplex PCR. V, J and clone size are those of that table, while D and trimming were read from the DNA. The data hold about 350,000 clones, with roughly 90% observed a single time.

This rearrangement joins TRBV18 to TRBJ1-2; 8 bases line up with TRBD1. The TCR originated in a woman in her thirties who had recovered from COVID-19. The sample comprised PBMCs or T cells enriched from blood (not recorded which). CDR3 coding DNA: TGTGCCAGCTCACCCCCTGGGGACAGGAGGGTCGATGGCTACACCTTC. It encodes CASSPPGDRRVDGYTF.